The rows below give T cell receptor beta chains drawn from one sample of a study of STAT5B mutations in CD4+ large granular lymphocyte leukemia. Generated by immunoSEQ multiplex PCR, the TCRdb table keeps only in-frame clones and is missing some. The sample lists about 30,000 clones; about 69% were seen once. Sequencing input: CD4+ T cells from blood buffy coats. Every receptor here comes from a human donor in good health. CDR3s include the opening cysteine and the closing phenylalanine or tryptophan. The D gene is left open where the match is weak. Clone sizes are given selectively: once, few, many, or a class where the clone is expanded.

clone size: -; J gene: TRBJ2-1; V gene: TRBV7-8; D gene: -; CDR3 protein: CASSLEALVNEQFF; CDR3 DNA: TGTGCCAGCAGCTTAGAAGCCCTAGTCAATGAGCAGTTCTTC
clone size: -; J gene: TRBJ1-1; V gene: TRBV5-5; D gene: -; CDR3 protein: CASSFLKTVPNTEAFF; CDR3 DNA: TGTGCCAGCAGCTTCCTTAAGACAGTTCCGAACACTGAAGCTTTCTTT
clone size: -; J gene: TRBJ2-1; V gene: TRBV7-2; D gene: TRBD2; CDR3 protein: CASRTGTSSYNEQFF; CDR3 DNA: TGTGCCAGCAGGACCGGGACTAGCTCCTACAATGAGCAGTTCTTC
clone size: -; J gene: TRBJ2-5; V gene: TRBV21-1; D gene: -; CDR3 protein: CASSKGSSGRAGETQYF; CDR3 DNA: TGTGCCAGCAGCAAAGGTTCTAGCGGGAGGGCCGGCGAGACCCAGTACTTC
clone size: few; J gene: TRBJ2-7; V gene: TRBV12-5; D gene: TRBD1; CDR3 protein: CASGRTGGSYEQYF; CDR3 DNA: TGTGCTAGTGGACGGACAGGGGGCTCCTACGAGCAGTACTTC
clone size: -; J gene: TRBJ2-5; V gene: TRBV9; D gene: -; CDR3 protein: CASSVGPRLSETQYF; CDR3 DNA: TGTGCCAGCAGCGTAGGCCCCCGGCTTTCGGAGACCCAGTACTTC
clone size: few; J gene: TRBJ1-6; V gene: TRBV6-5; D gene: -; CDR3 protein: CASSTSGGQNSPLHF; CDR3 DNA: TGTGCCAGCAGCACCTCCGGAGGACAGAATTCACCCCTCCACTTT
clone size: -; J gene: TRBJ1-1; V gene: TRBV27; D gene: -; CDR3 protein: CASKGRVNTEAFF; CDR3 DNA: TGTGCCAGCAAGGGGCGTGTGAACACTGAAGCTTTCTTT
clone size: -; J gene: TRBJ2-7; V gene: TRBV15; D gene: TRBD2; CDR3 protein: CATSRGGLAGLYEQYF; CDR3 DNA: TGTGCCACCAGCAGAGGGGGACTAGCGGGTTTGTACGAGCAGTACTTC
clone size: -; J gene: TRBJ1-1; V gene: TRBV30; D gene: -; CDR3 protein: CAWSAERKAFF; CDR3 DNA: TGTGCCTGGAGTGCCGAGAGAAAAGCTTTCTTT
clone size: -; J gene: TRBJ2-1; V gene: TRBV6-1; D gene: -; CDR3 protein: CASSARGSYNEQFF; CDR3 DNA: TGTGCCAGCAGTGCCCGGGGCTCCTACAATGAGCAGTTCTTC
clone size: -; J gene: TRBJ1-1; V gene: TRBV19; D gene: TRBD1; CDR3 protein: CASSTRGGQMNTEAFF; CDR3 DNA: TGTGCCAGTAGTACACGGGGGGGACAGATGAACACTGAAGCTTTCTTT
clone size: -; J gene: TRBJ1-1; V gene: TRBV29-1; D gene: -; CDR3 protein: CSVEGRGLNTEAFF; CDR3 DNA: TGCAGCGTTGAGGGCAGGGGTCTGAACACTGAAGCTTTCTTT
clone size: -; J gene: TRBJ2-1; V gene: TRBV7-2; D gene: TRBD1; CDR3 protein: CASSLDRGPYNEQFF; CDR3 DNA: TGTGCCAGCAGCTTAGACAGGGGGCCTTACAATGAGCAGTTCTTC
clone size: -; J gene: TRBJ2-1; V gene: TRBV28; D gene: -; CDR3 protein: CASVDRSSYNEQFF; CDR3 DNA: TGTGCCAGCGTAGACAGGAGCTCCTACAATGAGCAGTTCTTC
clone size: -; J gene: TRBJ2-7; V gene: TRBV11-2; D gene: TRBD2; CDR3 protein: CASSLDIASGRYEQYF; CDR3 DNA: TGTGCCAGCAGCTTAGATATAGCTAGCGGGAGGTACGAGCAGTACTTC
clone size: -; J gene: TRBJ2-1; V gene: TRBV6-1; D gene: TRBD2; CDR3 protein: CASSSRLAGSNEQFF; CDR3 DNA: TGTGCCAGCAGCTCTCGGCTAGCGGGCTCCAATGAGCAGTTCTTC
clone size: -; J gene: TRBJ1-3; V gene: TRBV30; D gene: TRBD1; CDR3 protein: CGWRGRGNTIYF; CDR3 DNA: TGTGGGTGGAGGGGGCGCGGAAACACCATATATTTT
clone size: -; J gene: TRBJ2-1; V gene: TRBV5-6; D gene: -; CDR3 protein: CASSRGVRLSNEQFF; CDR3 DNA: TGTGCCAGCAGCCGTGGGGTAAGACTCAGCAACGAGCAGTTCTTC
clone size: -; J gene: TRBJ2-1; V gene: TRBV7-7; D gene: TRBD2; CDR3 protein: CASSPTSGRYNEQFF; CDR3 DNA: TGTGCTAGCAGCCCCACTAGCGGCCGCTACAATGAGCAGTTCTTC
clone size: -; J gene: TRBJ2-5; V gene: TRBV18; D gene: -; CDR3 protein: CASSPEGVQETQYF; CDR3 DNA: TGTGCCAGCTCACCAGAGGGGGTCCAAGAGACCCAGTACTTC
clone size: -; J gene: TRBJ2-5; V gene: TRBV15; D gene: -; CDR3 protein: CATSSLRQETQYF; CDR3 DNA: TGTGCCACCAGCAGCCTCCGGCAAGAGACCCAGTACTTC
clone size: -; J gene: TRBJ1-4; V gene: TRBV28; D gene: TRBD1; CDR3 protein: CASRGQGAATNEKLFF; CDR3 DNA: TGTGCCAGCAGGGGACAGGGGGCGGCAACTAATGAAAAACTGTTTTTT
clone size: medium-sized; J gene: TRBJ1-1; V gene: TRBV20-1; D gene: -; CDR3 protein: CSASLGAEAFF; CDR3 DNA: TGCAGTGCTAGTTTGGGGGCTGAAGCTTTCTTT
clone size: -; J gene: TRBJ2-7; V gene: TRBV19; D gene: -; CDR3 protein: CASSFTVGEQYF; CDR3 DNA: TGTGCCAGTAGTTTCACAGTAGGCGAGCAGTACTTC
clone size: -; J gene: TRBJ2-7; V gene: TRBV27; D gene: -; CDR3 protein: CASSLSTGSSYEQYF; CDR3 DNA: TGTGCCAGCAGTTTATCCACAGGGAGCTCCTACGAGCAGTACTTC
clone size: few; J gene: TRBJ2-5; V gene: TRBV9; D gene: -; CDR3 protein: CASSVVSGETQYF; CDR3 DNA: TGTGCCAGCAGCGTGGTCAGTGGAGAGACCCAGTACTTC
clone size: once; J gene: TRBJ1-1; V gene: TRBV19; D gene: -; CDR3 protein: CASSTPWDGAFF; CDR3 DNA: TGTGCCAGTAGTACCCCCTGGGACGGAGCTTTCTTT
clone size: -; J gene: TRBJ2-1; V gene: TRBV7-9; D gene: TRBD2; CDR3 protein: CASSLGSSGRSSEQFF; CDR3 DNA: TGTGCCAGCAGCTTAGGGTCTAGCGGGAGGTCAAGCGAGCAGTTCTTC
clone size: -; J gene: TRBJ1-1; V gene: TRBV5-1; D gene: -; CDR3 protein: CASSLAAGQGDTEAFF; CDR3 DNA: TGCGCCAGCAGCTTGGCGGCAGGGCAAGGGGACACTGAAGCTTTCTTT
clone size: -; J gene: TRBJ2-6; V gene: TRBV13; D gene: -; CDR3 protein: CASSFIRDIPSGANVLTF; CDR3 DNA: TGTGCCAGCAGTTTCATCCGGGACATCCCCTCTGGGGCCAACGTCCTGACTTTC
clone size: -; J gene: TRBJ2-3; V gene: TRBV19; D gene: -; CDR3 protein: CASSIGPLTDTQYF; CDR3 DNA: TGTGCCAGTAGTATAGGGCCCTTAACAGATACGCAGTATTTT
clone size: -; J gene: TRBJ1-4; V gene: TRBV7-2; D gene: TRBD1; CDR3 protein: CASSFRTGMEKLFF; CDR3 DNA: TGTGCCAGCAGCTTCCGGACAGGGATGGAAAAACTGTTTTTT
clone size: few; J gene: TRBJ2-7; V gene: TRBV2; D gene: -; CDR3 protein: CASSEGSGYEQYF; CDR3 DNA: TGTGCCAGCAGTGAGGGGTCAGGCTACGAGCAGTACTTC
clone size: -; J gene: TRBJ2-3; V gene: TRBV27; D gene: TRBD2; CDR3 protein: CASRTFSGGYSTDTQYF; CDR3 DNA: TGTGCCAGCCGAACTTTTTCGGGGGGGTATAGCACAGATACGCAGTATTTT
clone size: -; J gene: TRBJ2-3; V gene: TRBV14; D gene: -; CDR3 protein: CASSLTGLSTDTQYF; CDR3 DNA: TGTGCCAGCAGCTTGACAGGTCTAAGCACAGATACGCAGTATTTT
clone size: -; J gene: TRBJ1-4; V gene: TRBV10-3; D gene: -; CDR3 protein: CAISGQSNEKLFF; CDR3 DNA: TGTGCCATCAGTGGACAGTCTAATGAAAAACTGTTTTTT
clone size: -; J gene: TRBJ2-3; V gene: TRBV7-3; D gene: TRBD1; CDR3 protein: CASSSLPTGGIPDTQYF; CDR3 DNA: TGTGCCAGCAGCTCCCTTCCTACAGGGGGCATCCCAGATACGCAGTATTTT
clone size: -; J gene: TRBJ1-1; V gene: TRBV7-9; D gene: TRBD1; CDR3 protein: CASSRQGNTEAFF; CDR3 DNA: TGTGCCAGCAGCCGACAGGGGAACACTGAAGCTTTCTTT
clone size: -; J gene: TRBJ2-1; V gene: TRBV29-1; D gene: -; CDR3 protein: CSVEKWERISYNEQFF; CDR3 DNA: TGCAGCGTTGAAAAATGGGAGCGGATCTCCTACAATGAGCAGTTCTTC
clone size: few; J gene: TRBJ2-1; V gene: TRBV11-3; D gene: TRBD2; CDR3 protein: CASSLSGSNEQFF; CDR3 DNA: TGTGCCAGCAGCTTAAGCGGGAGCAATGAGCAGTTCTTC
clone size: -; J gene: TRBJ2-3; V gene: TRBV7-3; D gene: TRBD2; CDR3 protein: CASSLRTAGATDTQYF; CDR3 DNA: TGTGCCAGCAGCCTCCGTACAGCGGGAGCGACAGATACGCAGTATTTT
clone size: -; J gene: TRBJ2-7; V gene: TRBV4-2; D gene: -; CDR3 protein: CASSPGRDNSYEQYF; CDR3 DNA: TGTGCCAGCAGCCCCGGCAGGGATAACTCCTACGAGCAGTACTTC
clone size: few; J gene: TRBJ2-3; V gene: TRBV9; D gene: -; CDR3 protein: CASSVYFTPGSTDTQYF; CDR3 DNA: TGTGCCAGCAGCGTATATTTTACCCCAGGCTCCACAGATACGCAGTATTTT
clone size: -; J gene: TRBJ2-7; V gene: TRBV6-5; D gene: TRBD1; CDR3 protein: CASSSFRQGVSYEQYF; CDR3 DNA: TGTGCCAGCAGTTCCTTTCGACAGGGGGTGTCCTACGAGCAGTACTTC
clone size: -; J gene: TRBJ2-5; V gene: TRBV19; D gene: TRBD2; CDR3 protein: CASIPDRWTSGLQETQYF; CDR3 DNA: TGTGCCAGTATTCCGGACAGGTGGACTAGCGGGTTACAAGAGACCCAGTACTTC
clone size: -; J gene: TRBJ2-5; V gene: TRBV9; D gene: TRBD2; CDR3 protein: CASSQGLAPIKETQYF; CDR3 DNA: TGTGCCAGCAGCCAAGGACTAGCCCCTATTAAAGAGACCCAGTACTTC
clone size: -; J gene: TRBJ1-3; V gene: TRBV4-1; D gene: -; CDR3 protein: CASSQVDRNTIYF; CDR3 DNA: TGCGCCAGCAGCCAAGTGGACCGAAACACCATATATTTT
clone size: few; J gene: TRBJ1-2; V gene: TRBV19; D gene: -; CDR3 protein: CASSIEVGRSGYGYTF; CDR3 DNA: TGTGCCAGTAGTATAGAGGTGGGACGCTCGGGCTATGGCTACACCTTC
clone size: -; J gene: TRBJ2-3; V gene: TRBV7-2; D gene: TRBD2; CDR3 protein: CASSLLAGPTRYF; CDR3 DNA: TGTGCCAGCAGCCTCCTAGCGGGACCTACACGGTATTTT
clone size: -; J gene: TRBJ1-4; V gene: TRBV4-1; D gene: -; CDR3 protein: CASSQVGEKLFF; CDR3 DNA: TGCGCCAGCAGCCAAGTTGGCGAAAAACTGTTTTTT
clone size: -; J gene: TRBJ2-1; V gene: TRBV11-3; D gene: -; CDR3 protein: CASSSREKGANEQFF; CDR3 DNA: TGTGCCAGCAGTTCCCGGGAGAAGGGTGCTAATGAGCAGTTCTTC
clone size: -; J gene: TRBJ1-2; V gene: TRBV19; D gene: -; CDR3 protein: CASRIDSVWTVYGYTF; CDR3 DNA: TGTGCCAGTAGAATCGATTCCGTTTGGACAGTCTATGGCTACACCTTC
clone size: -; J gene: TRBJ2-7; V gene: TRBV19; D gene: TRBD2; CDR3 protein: CASSIFAGDSYEQYF; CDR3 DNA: TGTGCCAGTAGTATCTTCGCGGGAGACTCCTACGAGCAGTACTTC